This is a list of T cell receptor beta chains from one sample in a study of T cell changes during pregnancy in multiple sclerosis. The table came from immunoSEQ multiplex PCR; TCRdb's copy has only in-frame clones and leaves some out. The table includes tens of thousands of clones, over 90% detected once. This specimen consisted of peripheral blood, obtained in the third trimester of pregnancy. The receptors here all came from a female donor with multiple sclerosis, enrolled in a pregnancy study. Each CDR3 is given with its conserved first and last residue. Each record gives: CDR3 protein, CDR3 DNA, D gene, J gene, V gene, clone size. D genes are given only for firm matches. Expanded clones get a size class; other rows say once, few or many, or leave the size out.

cdr3_aa: CASSSLRGRDTEAFF
cdr3_nt: TGTGCCAGCAGTTCCCTAAGGGGGCGCGACACTGAAGCTTTCTTT
d_call: TRBD1
j_call: TRBJ1-1
v_call: TRBV27
clone_size: NA

cdr3_aa: CASLGTIDTEQYF
cdr3_nt: TGTGCCAGCCTTGGGACTATTGACACAGAGCAGTACTTC
d_call: TRBD2
j_call: TRBJ2-7
v_call: TRBV2
clone_size: once

cdr3_aa: CASSLALAGSYNEQFF
cdr3_nt: TGCGCCAGCAGCTTGGCCCTAGCGGGCTCCTACAATGAGCAGTTCTTC
d_call: TRBD2
j_call: TRBJ2-1
v_call: TRBV5-1
clone_size: NA

cdr3_aa: CASRRGGDSPYNEQFF
cdr3_nt: TGTGCCAGCAGGAGGGGGGGGGATAGTCCCTACAATGAGCAGTTCTTC
d_call: NA
j_call: TRBJ2-1
v_call: TRBV2
clone_size: NA

cdr3_aa: CASRTNRGVSTEAFF
cdr3_nt: TGTGCCAGCAGAACGAACAGGGGGGTGAGCACTGAAGCTTTCTTT
d_call: TRBD1
j_call: TRBJ1-1
v_call: TRBV2
clone_size: NA

cdr3_aa: CASIGAGLSYNEQFF
cdr3_nt: TGTGCCAGCATTGGAGCGGGACTCTCCTACAATGAGCAGTTCTTC
d_call: TRBD2
j_call: TRBJ2-1
v_call: TRBV2
clone_size: NA

cdr3_aa: CASSQEGAEKLFF
cdr3_nt: TGCGCCAGCAGCCAAGAGGGGGCCGAAAAACTGTTTTTT
d_call: NA
j_call: TRBJ1-4
v_call: TRBV4-1
clone_size: NA

cdr3_aa: CASSPIRVNTEAFF
cdr3_nt: TGTGCCAGCAGCCCGATACGGGTTAACACTGAAGCTTTCTTT
d_call: NA
j_call: TRBJ1-1
v_call: TRBV5-5
clone_size: NA

cdr3_aa: CASSDSLDQETQYF
cdr3_nt: TGTGCCAGCAGTGATTCACTCGACCAAGAGACCCAGTACTTC
d_call: NA
j_call: TRBJ2-5
v_call: TRBV2
clone_size: NA

cdr3_aa: CASSFNELTEAFF
cdr3_nt: TGTGCCAGCAGCTTCAACGAGCTCACTGAAGCTTTCTTT
d_call: NA
j_call: TRBJ1-1
v_call: TRBV7-7
clone_size: NA

cdr3_aa: CASLRQGVGNTIYF
cdr3_nt: TGTGCCAGTCTCCGACAGGGCGTTGGAAACACCATATATTTT
d_call: TRBD1
j_call: TRBJ1-3
v_call: TRBV27
clone_size: NA

cdr3_aa: CATSRARTGPGNTIYF
cdr3_nt: TGTGCCACCAGCAGGGCTAGGACAGGGCCTGGAAACACCATATATTTT
d_call: TRBD1
j_call: TRBJ1-3
v_call: TRBV15
clone_size: NA

cdr3_aa: CASSLGGTGINYGYTF
cdr3_nt: TGTGCCAGCAGCTTAGGGGGGACAGGCATCAACTATGGCTACACCTTC
d_call: TRBD1
j_call: TRBJ1-2
v_call: TRBV7-9
clone_size: few

cdr3_aa: CASSLSQGIYNEQFF
cdr3_nt: TGCGCCAGCAGCTTAAGTCAGGGGATCTACAATGAGCAGTTCTTC
d_call: NA
j_call: TRBJ2-1
v_call: TRBV5-1
clone_size: NA

cdr3_aa: CASRPTSGERGNEQFF
cdr3_nt: TGCGCCAGCAGGCCTACTAGCGGAGAAAGGGGTAATGAGCAGTTCTTC
d_call: TRBD2
j_call: TRBJ2-1
v_call: TRBV10-2
clone_size: once

cdr3_aa: CASSSGNYGYTF
cdr3_nt: TGTGCCAGCAGCTCCGGGAACTATGGCTACACCTTC
d_call: NA
j_call: TRBJ1-2
v_call: TRBV11-2
clone_size: NA

cdr3_aa: CASSLVPRGRYEQYF
cdr3_nt: TGTGCCAGCAGCTTAGTACCCAGGGGGCGGTACGAGCAGTACTTC
d_call: TRBD1
j_call: TRBJ2-7
v_call: TRBV7-8
clone_size: NA

cdr3_aa: CASSFSGPSYEQYF
cdr3_nt: TGCGCCAGCAGCTTTAGCGGGCCATCCTACGAGCAGTACTTC
d_call: TRBD2
j_call: TRBJ2-7
v_call: TRBV5-1
clone_size: NA

cdr3_aa: CASSQDSGSRAGGRYNEQFF
cdr3_nt: TGTGCCAGCAGCCAAGATTCTGGGTCGAGAGCGGGAGGACGCTACAATGAGCAGTTCTTC
d_call: TRBD2
j_call: TRBJ2-1
v_call: TRBV4-2
clone_size: NA

cdr3_aa: CASSPGRVSGANVLTF
cdr3_nt: TGTGCCAGCAGCCCAGGGAGGGTGTCTGGGGCCAACGTCCTGACTTTC
d_call: TRBD2
j_call: TRBJ2-6
v_call: TRBV7-8
clone_size: once

cdr3_aa: CASSIQGETEAFF
cdr3_nt: TGTGCCAGTAGTATACAGGGGGAGACTGAAGCTTTCTTT
d_call: TRBD1
j_call: TRBJ1-1
v_call: TRBV19
clone_size: NA

cdr3_aa: CASSSHRGRRDTQYF
cdr3_nt: TGTGCCAGCAGTTCCCACAGGGGGCGGAGAGATACGCAGTATTTT
d_call: TRBD1
j_call: TRBJ2-3
v_call: TRBV27
clone_size: once

cdr3_aa: CASSPSGPYEQYF
cdr3_nt: TGTGCCAGTAGTCCCTCAGGGCCCTACGAGCAGTACTTC
d_call: NA
j_call: TRBJ2-7
v_call: TRBV19
clone_size: NA

cdr3_aa: CASRPSGTGGEKLFF
cdr3_nt: TGTGCCAGCCGACCCTCCGGGACAGGTGGTGAAAAACTGTTTTTT
d_call: TRBD1
j_call: TRBJ1-4
v_call: TRBV6-5
clone_size: NA

cdr3_aa: CAWSPPGHPAGYTF
cdr3_nt: TGTGCCTGGAGTCCTCCGGGACACCCCGCTGGCTACACCTTC
d_call: NA
j_call: TRBJ1-2
v_call: TRBV30
clone_size: NA

cdr3_aa: CASSLFGAQEYF
cdr3_nt: TGTGCCAGCAGCTTGTTTGGGGCACAGGAGTACTTC
d_call: NA
j_call: TRBJ2-7
v_call: TRBV5-4
clone_size: NA

cdr3_aa: CASSQDRDSEAFF
cdr3_nt: TGTGCCAGCAGCCAAGATCGAGACAGTGAAGCTTTCTTT
d_call: NA
j_call: TRBJ1-1
v_call: TRBV4-2
clone_size: once

cdr3_aa: CAIRWGLVDEQYF
cdr3_nt: TGTGCCATCCGGTGGGGACTAGTGGACGAGCAGTACTTC
d_call: TRBD2
j_call: TRBJ2-7
v_call: TRBV2
clone_size: NA

cdr3_aa: CASSLPVLAGGPNEQFF
cdr3_nt: TGTGCCAGCAGTTTACCGGTACTAGCGGGAGGGCCCAATGAGCAGTTCTTC
d_call: TRBD2
j_call: TRBJ2-1
v_call: TRBV27
clone_size: NA

cdr3_aa: CASSLESTPYYEQYF
cdr3_nt: TGTGCCAGCAGCTTAGAGAGCACCCCTTACTACGAGCAGTACTTC
d_call: NA
j_call: TRBJ2-7
v_call: TRBV11-2
clone_size: NA

cdr3_aa: CATSRDILGDYGYTF
cdr3_nt: TGTGCCACCAGCAGAGATATTCTGGGAGACTATGGCTACACCTTC
d_call: NA
j_call: TRBJ1-2
v_call: TRBV15
clone_size: NA

cdr3_aa: CASSLDDRVNTEAFF
cdr3_nt: TGCGCCAGCAGCTTGGATGACAGGGTGAACACTGAAGCTTTCTTT
d_call: TRBD1
j_call: TRBJ1-1
v_call: TRBV5-1
clone_size: NA

cdr3_aa: CAWNTGTGPNTEAFF
cdr3_nt: TGTGCCTGGAACACCGGGACAGGACCGAACACTGAAGCTTTCTTT
d_call: TRBD1
j_call: TRBJ1-1
v_call: TRBV30
clone_size: NA

cdr3_aa: CAWSVRTGSGTQYF
cdr3_nt: TGTGCCTGGAGTGTACGGACAGGTTCGGGGACCCAGTACTTC
d_call: TRBD1
j_call: TRBJ2-5
v_call: TRBV30
clone_size: NA

cdr3_aa: CAIKSPSGGTYEQYF
cdr3_nt: TGTGCCATCAAAAGTCCTAGCGGAGGGACCTACGAGCAGTACTTC
d_call: TRBD2
j_call: TRBJ2-7
v_call: TRBV10-3
clone_size: NA

cdr3_aa: CASRTTGDGTEAFF
cdr3_nt: TGTGCCAGTAGAACAACAGGGGACGGCACTGAAGCTTTCTTT
d_call: TRBD1
j_call: TRBJ1-1
v_call: TRBV19
clone_size: NA

cdr3_aa: CASSLSTRTGHYNEQFF
cdr3_nt: TGTGCCAGCAGCTTATCGACCAGGACAGGGCACTACAATGAGCAGTTCTTC
d_call: TRBD1
j_call: TRBJ2-1
v_call: TRBV7-9
clone_size: NA

cdr3_aa: CASRYNTGSYEQYF
cdr3_nt: TGTGCCAGCAGATACAATACAGGGAGCTACGAGCAGTACTTC
d_call: NA
j_call: TRBJ2-7
v_call: TRBV6-5
clone_size: NA

cdr3_aa: CASSLSLGYTF
cdr3_nt: TGTGCCAGCAGCTTGTCACTTGGCTACACCTTC
d_call: NA
j_call: TRBJ1-2
v_call: TRBV5-5
clone_size: NA

cdr3_aa: CASSQGYGYTF
cdr3_nt: TGTGCCAGTAGCCAGGGGTATGGCTACACCTTC
d_call: NA
j_call: TRBJ1-2
v_call: TRBV19
clone_size: NA

cdr3_aa: CASSLGQGLTGELFF
cdr3_nt: TGTGCCAGCAGCTTGGGACAGGGTCTGACCGGGGAGCTGTTTTTT
d_call: TRBD1
j_call: TRBJ2-2
v_call: TRBV7-9
clone_size: NA

cdr3_aa: CASSLDRTSAYEQYF
cdr3_nt: TGCGCCAGCAGCTTGGACCGGACTAGCGCCTACGAGCAGTACTTC
d_call: TRBD2
j_call: TRBJ2-7
v_call: TRBV5-1
clone_size: NA

cdr3_aa: CASLQPSTPADTQYF
cdr3_nt: TGCGCCAGCCTACAACCATCGACACCCGCAGATACGCAGTATTTT
d_call: NA
j_call: TRBJ2-3
v_call: TRBV5-1
clone_size: NA

cdr3_aa: CASSTRTLTNTGELFF
cdr3_nt: TGTGCCAGCAGCACTCGGACACTCACGAACACCGGGGAGCTGTTTTTT
d_call: NA
j_call: TRBJ2-2
v_call: TRBV9
clone_size: NA

cdr3_aa: CASSTGLAAAEQYF
cdr3_nt: TGTGCCAGCAGCACCGGGCTAGCGGCGGCCGAGCAGTACTTC
d_call: TRBD2
j_call: TRBJ2-7
v_call: TRBV28
clone_size: NA

cdr3_aa: CASSPPRDYTGELFF
cdr3_nt: TGTGCCAGCAGCCCTCCCAGGGACTACACCGGGGAGCTGTTTTTT
d_call: NA
j_call: TRBJ2-2
v_call: TRBV11-2
clone_size: NA

cdr3_aa: CASSSDYGYTF
cdr3_nt: TGTGCCAGCAGTTCCGACTATGGCTACACCTTC
d_call: NA
j_call: TRBJ1-2
v_call: TRBV6-5
clone_size: NA